A selection of T cell receptor beta chains follows, all from one sample in a study of T cell responses to AZD1222 COVID-19 vaccine. This table comes from immunoSEQ multiplex PCR, and its TCRdb copy is limited to in-frame clones, with some not included. The table shows approximately 100,000 clones, with about 92% occurring only once. Sequences were derived from peripheral blood, sampled on day 0 of AZD1222 vaccination. Receptors were obtained from an adult in good health. Both conserved end residues are part of each CDR3. Clone size is not always given. Where it is, it says once, few, many or a class for expanded clones.

cdr3_length clone_size j_call v_call cdr3_aa
15 few TRBJ2-2 TRBV2 CASSEASGNTGELFF
13 once TRBJ2-7 TRBV18 CASSPSLSEEQYF
16 NA TRBJ1-5 TRBV18 CASSSATGYGNQPQHF
13 NA TRBJ1-5 TRBV27 CATSRQYNQPQHF
14 NA TRBJ1-2 TRBV6-5 CASRAPGTDYGYTF
15 NA TRBJ1-2 TRBV9 CASSVTTGQDKSYTF
16 NA TRBJ1-4 TRBV19 CASSFTSGSFGEKLFF
15 NA TRBJ1-3 TRBV6-1 CASSEDGQRGNTIYF
16 NA TRBJ1-2 TRBV5-6 CASSFPTGEATYGYTF
13 NA TRBJ2-5 TRBV5-1 CASSLEGGKTQYF
13 NA TRBJ2-7 TRBV6-2/TRBV6-3 CASSYTQGYEQYF
17 NA TRBJ1-2 TRBV11-3 CASSHPQVPEANYGYTF
15 NA TRBJ2-7 TRBV11-3 CASSSRAGYSYEQYF
14 NA TRBJ1-5 TRBV10-2 CASSAGARGQPQHF
13 NA TRBJ2-1 TRBV29-1 CSVDDRNGGEQFF
11 once TRBJ2-1 TRBV19 CASMGVAEQFF
15 NA TRBJ1-5 TRBV7-8 CASSLGAGRNQPQHF
13 NA TRBJ2-5 TRBV30 CAWSVQVQETQYF
16 once TRBJ2-2 TRBV9 CASYDGILAGTGELFF
15 NA TRBJ2-7 TRBV7-3 CASSLVQGAGYEQYF
9 NA TRBJ2-7 TRBV10-3 CANSDEQYF
17 NA TRBJ2-7 TRBV6-1 CASSERPPRQGAYEQYF
12 NA TRBJ1-1 TRBV6-5 CASSYSRGGTFF
13 once TRBJ1-2 TRBV27 CASSEGAPYGYTF
15 NA TRBJ2-7 TRBV4-3 CASSQDITGLYEQYF
15 NA TRBJ1-1 TRBV19 CASSPTVLMNTEAFF
14 NA TRBJ2-7 TRBV18 CASSLGLTSYEQYF
15 NA TRBJ1-2 TRBV6-5 CASSRGQGLTYGYTF
14 few TRBJ2-3 TRBV7-2 CASSLRSGTDTQYF
14 NA TRBJ1-1 TRBV5-4 CASSGRQGNTEAFF
14 NA TRBJ1-6 TRBV7-2 CASSLNFGGSPLHF
17 NA TRBJ1-2 TRBV5-1 CASSFGGQSITNYGYTF
11 NA TRBJ1-2 TRBV29-1 CSVDPGYGYTF
15 NA TRBJ2-7 TRBV6-5 CASGTETSLTYEQYF
17 NA TRBJ2-7 TRBV7-2 CASSLSGAGLYSYEQYF
11 NA TRBJ2-7 TRBV28 CASRSHYEQYF
15 NA TRBJ1-2 TRBV28 CASSGTGGPNYGYTF
15 NA TRBJ1-2 TRBV7-2 CASSLEVQTYYGYTF
12 NA TRBJ2-5 TRBV5-1 CASSLAQETQYF
14 NA TRBJ2-7 TRBV7-9 CAGSLGTGASEQYF
16 medium-sized TRBJ2-5 TRBV3-1/TRBV3-2 CASSPGEREYQETQYF